The present T cell receptor (beta chain) was sequenced within a study of TIL therapy for anti-PD-1-resistant metastatic lung cancer. Sample time point: pre-treatment sample, taken before nivolumab and TIL therapy. This was the immunoSEQ v3 assay. Only in-frame clones appear in the TCRdb table, and some are missing; sequencing was by immunoSEQ multiplex PCR. The sample includes about 15,000 clones, roughly 88% of them seen just once. The germline V and J ends were trimmed by 8 bases and 7 bases, with 10 bases remaining between them. The CDR3 runs to 11 residues. This TCR came from a person aged 30 to 80 with non-small cell lung cancer. The chain employs TRBV6-7 and TRBJ2-3; no clear D. TRBV6-7 is placed among ORFs of uncertain function. The material sequenced was blood, taken at baseline. The CDR3 DNA is TGTGCCAGCTTGGGATTCAATACGCAGTATTTT. Translated: CASLGFNTQYF.